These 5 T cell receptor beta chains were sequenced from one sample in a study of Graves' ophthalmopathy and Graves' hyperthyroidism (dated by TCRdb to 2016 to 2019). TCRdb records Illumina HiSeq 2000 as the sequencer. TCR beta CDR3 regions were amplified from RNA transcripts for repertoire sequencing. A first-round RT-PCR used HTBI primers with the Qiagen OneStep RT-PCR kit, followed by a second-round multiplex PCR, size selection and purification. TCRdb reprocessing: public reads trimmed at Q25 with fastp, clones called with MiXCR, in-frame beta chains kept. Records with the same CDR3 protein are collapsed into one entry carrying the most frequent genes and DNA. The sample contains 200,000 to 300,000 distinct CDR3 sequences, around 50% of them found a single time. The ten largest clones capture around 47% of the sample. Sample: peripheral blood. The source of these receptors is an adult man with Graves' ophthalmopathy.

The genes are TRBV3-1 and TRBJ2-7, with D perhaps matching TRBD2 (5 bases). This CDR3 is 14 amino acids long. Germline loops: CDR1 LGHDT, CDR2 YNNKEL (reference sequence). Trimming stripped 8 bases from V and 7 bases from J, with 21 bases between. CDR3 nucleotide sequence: TGTGCCAGCTCGCAACGATCCGGGGTAGAGGAGCAGTACTTC. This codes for CASSQRSGVEEQYF.

The CDR3 bases are TGTGCCAGCAGCCTGACGGACAGCGTCTCCTATGGCTACACCTTC. Its translation: CASSLTDSVSYGYTF. The chain couples TRBV28 to TRBJ1-2, with D perhaps TRBD1 (6 bases). In germline, CDR1 is MDHEN, CDR2 SYDVKM. Trimming left V 6 bases short and J 4 bases short, with 18 bases between. The CDR3 spans 15 residues.

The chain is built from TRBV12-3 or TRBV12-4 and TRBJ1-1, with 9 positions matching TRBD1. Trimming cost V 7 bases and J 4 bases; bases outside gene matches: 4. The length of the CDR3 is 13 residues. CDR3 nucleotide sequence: TGTGCCAGCACTTTGGACAGGGGCACTGAAGCTTTCTTT. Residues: CASTLDRGTEAFF.

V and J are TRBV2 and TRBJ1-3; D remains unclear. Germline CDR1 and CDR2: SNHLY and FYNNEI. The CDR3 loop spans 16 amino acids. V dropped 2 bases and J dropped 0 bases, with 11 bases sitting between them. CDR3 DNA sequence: TGTGCCAGCAGTGAAAACGGACTGAGCTCTGGAAACACCATATATTTT. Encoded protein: CASSENGLSSGNTIYF.

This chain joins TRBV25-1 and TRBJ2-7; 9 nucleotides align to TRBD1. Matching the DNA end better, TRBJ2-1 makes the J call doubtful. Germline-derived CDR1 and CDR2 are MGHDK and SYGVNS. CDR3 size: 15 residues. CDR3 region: CASSFGTGPYNEQFF. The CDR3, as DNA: TGTGCCAGCAGCTTCGGGACAGGGCCCTACAATGAGCAGTTCTTC.